Reported below is one TCR beta chain. Antigen unknown. Both CD4+ and CD8+ T cells were separated by sorting PBMCs. The sample comes from a study of CD8+ T cells in alopecia areata. The study, taken as a whole, reports: Higher clonality and more expanded CD8+ clones appeared in lesional than normal scalp. There were also resident alphabeta T cells of normal skin sequenced in scalp samples. Shared TCR sequences were less clear between patients than in mice, possibly partly from HLA diversity.

The sequencing template was cDNA reverse transcribed from extracted RNA. Using immunoSEQ multiplex PCR, the repertoire was profiled, and TCRdb retains in-frame clones only, with some absent. Of 140,000 or so clones listed, 62% are singletons. V lost 4 bases and J lost 0, with 11 bases in between. Germline CDR1 and CDR2: SGHDT and YYEEEE. The CDR3 loop spans 14 amino acids. The sample taken for sequencing was CD8+ T cells sorted from blood. This receptor was obtained from a human donor in good health. This chain uses TRBV5-6 with TRBJ2-7; the D gene is possibly TRBD1 (6 bases). The CDR3 region is CASSLGGYSYEQYF. The CDR3 nucleotides are TGTGCCAGCAGCCTAGGGGGTTACTCCTACGAGCAGTACTTC. Looking up the rest from reference TRBV5-6 and TRBJ2-7 gives the full variable domain: DAGVTQSPTHLIKTRGQQVTLRCSPKSGHDTVSWYQQALGQGPQFIFQYYEEEERQRGNFPDRFSGHQFPNYSSELNVNALLLGDSALYLCASSLGGYSYEQYFGPGTRLTVT.